A single sample is the source of the 25 T cell receptor beta chains below, sequenced in a study of human T cells and chemical hapten exposure. Time point specified: pre-sensitization, week 0. The treatment was: therapeutic diphenylcyclopropenone sensitization with weekly scalp DPC. From the RACE reads, TCRdb called clonotypes with MiXCR, one entry per CDR3 protein. This repertoire shows around 300,000 distinct CDR3 sequences, approximately 5.8% found once; its top ten account for around 8%. The starting material was whole blood, obtained in connection with sensitization to the hapten diphenylcyclopropenone (DPC). These receptors were obtained from a young woman with alopecia areata. Some clones in this sample may be carry-over from other donors' samples.

The chain carries TRBV3-1 and TRBJ2-5; D gene unclear. V was clipped by 1 base and J by 2 bases, with 11 bases between them. Per the germline V gene, CDR1 is LGHDT and CDR2 is YNNKEL (reference sequence). This CDR3 is 15 amino acids long. The CDR3 DNA reads as TGTGCCAGCAGCCAAGGTGCAAGCTCTCAAGAGACCCAGTACTTC. It translates to CASSQGASSQETQYF.

At least ten counts were recorded for this clonotype. J is TRBJ1-2 and V is TRBV6-6, with a tentative D call TRBD1 (6 bases). Trimming removed 5 bases from V and 2 bases from J, with 12 bases in between. CDR1 is MNHNY, CDR2 SVGAGI, per germline (reference sequence). The CDR3 length is 14 residues. The CDR3 bases are TGTGCCAGCAGTACAACAGGGTCCAACTATGGCTACACCTTC. Its protein product is CASSTTGSNYGYTF.

This clonotype was found many times. The genes are TRBV4-3 and TRBJ2-7; no firm D call. Germline CDR1 is LGHNA and CDR2 is YSLEER. This CDR3 region has 14 residues. V was cut by 0 bases and J by 0 bases, with 6 bases left in between. Here the CDR3 DNA reads TGCGCCAGCAGCCAAGATCCGAACTCCTACGAGCAGTACTTC. Translated: CASSQDPNSYEQYF.

CDR3 sequence reads: CSARFGRGTGVYNEQFF. CDR3 coding DNA: TGCAGTGCGAGATTCGGCAGGGGGACAGGGGTTTACAATGAGCAGTTCTTC. The chain is built from TRBV20-1 and TRBJ2-1; 10 nucleotides agree with TRBD1. Trimming took 6 bases from V and 4 from J; bases not matched to a gene: 15. Germline V gene sequence: CDR1 DFQATT, CDR2 SNEGSKA (reference sequence). This CDR3 region has 17 residues.

This clonotype was detected many times. The CDR3: CANYLGNLSMKVATLAKNIQYF. CDR3 DNA: TGTGCCAACTACTTGGGGAATTTAAGTATGAAGGTGGCCACTCTAGCCAAAAACATTCAGTACTTC. The chain recombines TRBV27 with TRBJ2-4; D uncertain. The CDR3 totals 22 residues. Trimming took off 10 bases at V and 0 bases at J, with 37 bases between the two ends. In germline, CDR1 is MNHEY, CDR2 SMNVEV (reference sequence).

This clonotype was recorded at least ten times. The V and J genes are TRBV2 and TRBJ1-4; D is possibly TRBD1 (6 bases). Germline V CDR1 and CDR2: SNHLY, FYNNEI. The germline V and J ends were trimmed by 9 bases and 7 bases, with 18 bases remaining between them. This CDR3 region has 14 residues. CDR3 loop: CASRQAGGGEKLFF. In DNA form, the CDR3 reads TGTGCCAGTAGACAGGCCGGGGGTGGTGAAAAACTGTTTTTT.

This clonotype was found a few times. The V and J genes are TRBV27 and TRBJ2-5; 10 bases align to TRBD2. The germline V gene encodes CDR1 MNHEY and CDR2 SMNVEV (reference sequence). The CDR3 loop spans 15 amino acids. V lost 3 bases and J lost 7; bases outside the gene matches: 8. The CDR3 reads CASSFSSGGARTQYF. The CDR3 DNA sequence: TGTGCCAGCAGTTTTTCTAGCGGGGGCGCCAGGACCCAGTACTTC.

This clonotype has more than one count but fewer than ten. J is TRBJ2-3 and V is TRBV7-9, with 9 bases lining up with TRBD2. V shed 1 base and J 0 bases; nucleotides not matched to a gene: 8. CDR1 SEHNR and CDR2 FQNEAQ come from the germline V gene (reference sequence). The CDR3 sequence is 18 residues long. CDR3 in amino acids: CASSLGFASGASTDTQYF. The CDR3 DNA sequence: TGTGCCAGCAGCTTAGGGTTCGCTAGCGGGGCTAGCACAGATACGCAGTATTTT.

The chain employs TRBV7-2 and TRBJ1-1; D is unclear. The V end lost 1 base, the J end lost 5 bases, and 14 bases lay between the germline ends. Germline V gene lookup returns CDR1 SGHTA and CDR2 FQGNSA. The length of the CDR3 is 15 residues. The CDR3 sequence is CASSLEAPGGTEAFF. In DNA form, the CDR3 reads TGTGCCAGCAGCTTAGAGGCACCCGGTGGGACTGAAGCTTTCTTT.

This clonotype has only a few counts. The V gene is TRBV28, the J gene TRBJ2-1; D is ambiguous. The germline V gene has CDR1 MDHEN and CDR2 SYDVKM. The CDR3 consists of 14 residues. V was shortened by 7 bases and J by 3 bases, with 13 bases between the two germline ends. CDR3 in DNA: TGTGCCAGCACCGCACCGATCAACTACAATGAGCAGTTCTTC. Translated, it gives CASTAPINYNEQFF.

The table lists this clonotype with many counts. The V and J genes are TRBV7-9 and TRBJ1-2; no reliable D call. This CDR3 has 13 amino acids. V dropped 1 base and J dropped 6 bases, with 9 bases sitting between them. CDR1 SEHNR and CDR2 FQNEAQ come from the germline V gene (reference sequence). This CDR3 reads CASSLEGRDGYTF. For the CDR3, the DNA is TGTGCCAGCAGCTTAGAGGGCAGAGATGGCTACACCTTC.

The chain has TRBV5-1 and TRBJ2-3; 8 bases align to TRBD1. Germline CDR1 is SGHRS and CDR2 is YFSETQ. The CDR3 sequence is 16 residues long. V gave up 2 bases and J gave up 0 bases; unmatched junction bases: 5. CDR3 in amino acids: CASSFDGTGSTDTQYF. The CDR3 nucleotides are TGCGCCAGCAGCTTCGACGGGACAGGAAGCACAGATACGCAGTATTTT.

Many counts were recorded for this clonotype. This sequence joins TRBV2 and TRBJ1-5, with 7 positions matching TRBD1. The CDR3 totals 15 residues. Trimming removed 7 bases from V and 4 bases from J; junction bases left unmatched: 10. Germline V gene sequence: CDR1 SNHLY, CDR2 FYNNEI. DNA of the CDR3: TGTGCCAGCAAGGGGGCAGGGGCCCAGAATCAGCCCCAGCATTTT. This gives the protein CASKGAGAQNQPQHF.

This clonotype was counted at least ten times. This chain connects TRBV20-1 to TRBJ1-2; 10 bases are shared with TRBD1. Germline CDR1 DFQATT, CDR2 SNEGSKA (reference sequence). V trimming: 6 bases; J trimming: 5 bases; junction bases outside the gene matches: 12. The CDR3 is 15 residues long. This CDR3 is CSAPLGQGSGYGYTF. CDR3 nucleotide sequence: TGCAGTGCCCCCCTGGGACAGGGGAGTGGATATGGCTACACCTTC.

A few counts support this clonotype. The genes are TRBV4-1 and TRBJ1-5, with D possibly being TRBD1 (5 bases). This CDR3 contains 16 residues. Trimming pared 1 base from V and 1 base from J, leaving 11 bases between. Germline V gene data show CDR1 as MGHRA and CDR2 as YSYEKL. CDR3 DNA: TGCGCCAGCAGCCAAGTGGGGGACGGAAGCAATCAGCCCCAGCATTTT. Protein: CASSQVGDGSNQPQHF.

This clonotype appeared many times. The V and J genes are TRBV6-5 and TRBJ1-2; 7 bases map to TRBD1. This CDR3 has 13 amino acids. Germline CDR1 is MNHEY and CDR2 is SVGAGI. V gave up 7 bases and J gave up 7 bases; unmatched junction bases: 9. In DNA form, the CDR3 reads TGTGCCAGCAAACAACCGGGACAGAGTGGCTACACCTTC. This translates into CASKQPGQSGYTF.

This clonotype was seen at least ten times. The rearrangement uses TRBV6-2 or TRBV6-3 and TRBJ1-3, with D possibly matching TRBD1 (5 bases). CDR1 MNHEY and CDR2 SVGEGT come from the germline V gene. CDR3 size: 15 residues. Deletions cut 7 bases from V and 0 bases from J, with 13 bases between. The DNA for the CDR3 is TGTGCCAGCACCCGGGACGGCAACTCTGGAAACACCATATATTTT. This codes for CASTRDGNSGNTIYF.

This clonotype was counted only a few times. This chain uses TRBV4-2 with TRBJ2-3, with 9 bases aligning to TRBD2. The CDR3 has 16 amino acids. Germline CDR1 and CDR2: LGHNA and YNFKEQ. J gave up 0 bases and V 2 bases, and 3 bases lay outside the gene matches. The CDR3, as DNA: TGTGCCAGCAGCCAACGGACTAGCGCAAGCACAGATACGCAGTATTTT. This gives the protein CASSQRTSASTDTQYF.

This clonotype was recorded many times. This chain joins TRBV5-1 and TRBJ1-6, with D tentatively TRBD1 (5 bases). CDR1 is SGHRS and CDR2 is YFSETQ in the germline V gene. Trimming stripped 1 base from V and 5 bases from J, with 13 bases between. This CDR3 spans 16 amino acids. CDR3 region: CASSLRGPRDNSPLHF. CDR3 sequence (DNA): TGCGCCAGCAGCTTGCGGGGCCCCCGGGATAATTCACCCCTCCACTTT.

Concerning this clonotype itself: This may be a read error: a much more frequent sequence differs by one nucleotide. The rearrangement links TRBV6-1 to TRBJ2-6; no clear D. Trimming removed 3 bases from V and 0 bases from J, with 3 bases in between. From germline, CDR1 is MNHNS and CDR2 SASEGT. The CDR3 has 14 amino acids. Written as DNA, the CDR3 is TGTGCCAGCAGTGAGATCTCTGGGGCCAACGTCCTGACTTTC. This gives the protein CASSEISGANVLTF.

The chain employs TRBV4-3 and TRBJ2-4; TRBD2 matches at 8 bases. CDR1 is LGHNA and CDR2 is YSLEER in the germline V gene. The CDR3 contains 18 residues. With 1 base clipped from V and 7 bases from J, the junction kept 15 bases outside the gene matches. CDR3 in amino acids: CASSQVLAGGPLGNIQYF. The CDR3 region has the DNA TGCGCCAGCAGCCAAGTACTTGCGGGGGGACCCCTAGGGAACATTCAGTACTTC.

Of note for this clonotype: It may be a read error: a sequence one base away is much more abundant. The CDR3 does not end in the conserved phenylalanine or tryptophan, so this is likely a read error. The chain carries TRBV4-3 and TRBJ2-7; either TRBD1 or TRBD2 may supply D (5 bases each). Germline CDR1 reads LGHNA; CDR2 reads YSLEER. Trimming cost V 4 bases and J 3 bases, with 16 bases left between them. This CDR3 has 15 residues. Written as DNA, the CDR3 is TGCGCCAGCAGCCGGGGACCCACAGAAGACTACGAGCAGTACTCC. Translated, it gives CASSRGPTEDYEQYS.

J is TRBJ1-5 and V is TRBV6-2 or TRBV6-3; no clear D gene. The CDR3 is 14 amino acids. The V and J ends lost 3 bases and 3 bases respectively, with 9 bases between them. The germline V gene has CDR1 MNHEY and CDR2 SVGEGT. CDR3 sequence (DNA): TGTGCCAGCAGTTATTTGGGGATCAATCAGCCCCAGCATTTT. Translation gives CASSYLGINQPQHF.

This clonotype has at least ten counts. This CDR3 is CASSLGVGQPQHF. In nucleotides, the CDR3 is TGTGCCAGCAGTTTAGGTGTGGGTCAGCCCCAGCATTTT. The genes are TRBV12-3 or TRBV12-4 and TRBJ1-5; unclear D gene. With 1 base removed from V and 6 bases from J, the gap between germline ends came to 7 bases. The CDR3 spans 13 residues.

V usage is TRBV6-4 and J usage is TRBJ2-2; D unclear. This CDR3 region has 14 residues. Germline assignment: CDR1 MRHNA and CDR2 SNTAGT. The V end was cut by 3 bases, the J end by 6 bases, with 11 bases between. In DNA, the CDR3 is TGTGCCAGCAGTGAAAATTCGGGTTCCGGGGAGCTGTTTTTT. It codes for CASSENSGSGELFF.